This T cell receptor (beta chain) was sequenced during a study of CD8 T cells in Susac syndrome. Study results and limitations: The authors acknowledged that their TCR sequencing and HLA analysis involved a relatively small number of individuals.

Random hexamers were used to reverse transcribe an amount of roughly 0.45 to 1 ug RNA. TCR beta CDR3 was amplified by immunoSEQ covering 54 Vbeta and 13 Jbeta. TCRdb used MiXCR to reprocess the immunoSEQ multiplex PCR reads, holding one entry per CDR3 protein. In the table there are about 300,000 distinct CDR3 sequences, roughly 85% of which are singletons. Regarding this clonotype: What it binds is not known.

Stable or active relapsing-remitting multiple sclerosis, untreated and meeting revised McDonald criteria, defined the controls. Sequencing was done on a sample of CD8+ T cells from PBMCs. The clonotype was recovered from a human donor with multiple sclerosis.

CDR3 region: CASSSPNTDTQYF. The CDR3 coding sequence is TGTGCCAGCAGCTCCCCCAACACAGATACGCAGTATTTT. V usage is TRBV11-3 and J usage is TRBJ2-3, with D unresolved. Trimming removed 4 bases from V and 2 bases from J, with 7 bases in between. Germline CDR1 SGHNT, CDR2 YENEEA. The CDR3 sequence is 13 residues long.